This TCR beta chain was captured by sequencing in a study of cytomegalovirus exposure and HLA in healthy donors. Study-wide points: Cytomegalovirus status was reportedly diagnosed by the classifier with high specificity and sensitivity. A prior analysis recorded that most TCR beta V segments were productive about 87% or about 30% of the time. Further analysis, carried out later, found HLA-associated TCR beta chains more clonally expanded than equally common other chains. In most subjects, TCR beta sequences reportedly gave accurate predictions of HLA-A and HLA-B alleles.

This clone was counted once. Its antigen remains unknown. The study ran its PCR with 60 Vbeta and 13 Jbeta primers. Method: immunoSEQ multiplex PCR; TCRdb's copy keeps in-frame clones and lacks some. Of some 190,000 clones detected, more than 70% appear once; the ten largest clones hold 1.7%. The sequenced material came from PBMCs. The TCR comes from a man aged 40-55 years in good health and CMV-seropositive.

The CDR3 is CASRFVTRGYNQPQHF. CDR3 nucleotide sequence: TGTGCAAGTCGCTTCGTGACTCGAGGGTACAATCAGCCCCAGCATTTT. This chain connects TRBV12-2 to TRBJ1-5. TRBV12-2 is shown as a pseudogene. The CDR3 contains 16 residues.